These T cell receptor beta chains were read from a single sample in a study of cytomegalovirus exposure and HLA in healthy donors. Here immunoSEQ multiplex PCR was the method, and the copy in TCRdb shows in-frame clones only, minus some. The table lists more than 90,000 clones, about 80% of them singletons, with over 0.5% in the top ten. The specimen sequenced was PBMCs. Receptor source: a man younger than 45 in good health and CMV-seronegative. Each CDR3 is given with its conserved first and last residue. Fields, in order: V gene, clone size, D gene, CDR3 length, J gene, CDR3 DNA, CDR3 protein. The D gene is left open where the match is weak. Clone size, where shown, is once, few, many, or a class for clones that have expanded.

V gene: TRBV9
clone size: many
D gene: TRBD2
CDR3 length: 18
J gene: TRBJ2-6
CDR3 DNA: TGTGCCAGCAGCCCAGACGGGTTAGCGGGGGCTGGGGCCAACGTCCTGACTTTC
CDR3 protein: CASSPDGLAGAGANVLTF

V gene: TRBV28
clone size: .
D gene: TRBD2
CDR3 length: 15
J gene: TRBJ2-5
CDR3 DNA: TGTGCCAGCAACGGACTAGCGGGAGGGCAAGAGACCCAGTACTTC
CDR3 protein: CASNGLAGGQETQYF

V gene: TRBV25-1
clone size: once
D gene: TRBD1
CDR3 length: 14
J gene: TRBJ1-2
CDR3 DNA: TGTGCCAGCAGAGGCCCTAGGACAGGGCCTGGCTACACCTTC
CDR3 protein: CASRGPRTGPGYTF

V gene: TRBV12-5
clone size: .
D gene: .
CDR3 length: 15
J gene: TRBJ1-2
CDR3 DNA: TGTGCTAGTGGTTTGCTCGGTGCGGGGGGGTATGGCTACACCTTC
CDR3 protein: CASGLLGAGGYGYTF

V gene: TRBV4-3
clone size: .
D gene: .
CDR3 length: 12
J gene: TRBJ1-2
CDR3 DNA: TGCGCCAGCAGCCAAGACAGCTATGGCTACACCTTC
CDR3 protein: CASSQDSYGYTF

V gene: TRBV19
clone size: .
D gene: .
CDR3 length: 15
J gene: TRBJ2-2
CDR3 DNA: TGTGCCAGTAGTATAGAGGGCAGGCCCACCGGGGAGCTGTTTTTT
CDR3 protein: CASSIEGRPTGELFF

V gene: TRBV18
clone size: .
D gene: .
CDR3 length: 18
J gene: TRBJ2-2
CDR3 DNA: TGTGCCAGCTCAGTGTCAGGCGTTTCTGGCATGGACACCGGGGAGCTGTTTTTT
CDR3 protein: CASSVSGVSGMDTGELFF

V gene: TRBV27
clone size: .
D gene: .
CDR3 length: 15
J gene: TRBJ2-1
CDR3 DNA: TGTGCCAGCACCTCCGCGGGAACGGGCTACAATGAGCAGTTCTTC
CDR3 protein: CASTSAGTGYNEQFF

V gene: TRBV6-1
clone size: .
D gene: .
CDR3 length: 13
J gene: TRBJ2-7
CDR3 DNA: TGTGCCAGCAGTGCCCGGAGCTCCTACGAGCAGTACTTC
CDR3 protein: CASSARSSYEQYF

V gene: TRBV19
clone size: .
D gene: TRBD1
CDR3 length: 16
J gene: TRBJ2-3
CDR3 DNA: TGTGCCAGTAGTACTGGACAGGGACCAAAGACAGATACGCAGTATTTT
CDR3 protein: CASSTGQGPKTDTQYF

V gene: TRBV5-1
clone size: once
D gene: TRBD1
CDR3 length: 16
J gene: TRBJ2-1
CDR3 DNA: TGCGCCAGCAGCTTGACAGGGGGCATATCCTACAATGAGCAGTTCTTC
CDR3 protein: CASSLTGGISYNEQFF

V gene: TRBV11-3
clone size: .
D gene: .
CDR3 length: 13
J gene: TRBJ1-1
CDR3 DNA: TGTGCCAGCAGCTTTACAGGGAACACTGAAGCTTTCTTT
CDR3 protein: CASSFTGNTEAFF

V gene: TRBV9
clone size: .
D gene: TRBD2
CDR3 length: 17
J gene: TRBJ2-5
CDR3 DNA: TGTGCCAGCAGCACTCAACTAGCGGGAGAGCGGAAAGAGACCCAGTACTTC
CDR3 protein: CASSTQLAGERKETQYF

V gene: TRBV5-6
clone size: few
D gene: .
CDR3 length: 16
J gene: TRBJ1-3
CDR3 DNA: TGTGCCAGCAGCGACGGACAGTTACAATCTGGAAACACCATATATTTT
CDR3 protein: CASSDGQLQSGNTIYF

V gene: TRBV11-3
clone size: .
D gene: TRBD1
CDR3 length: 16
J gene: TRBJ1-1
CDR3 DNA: TGTGCCAGCTCCCCCCGACAGGGGTTTTCGAACACTGAAGCTTTCTTT
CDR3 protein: CASSPRQGFSNTEAFF

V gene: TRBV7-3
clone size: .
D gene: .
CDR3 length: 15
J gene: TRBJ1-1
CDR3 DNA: TGTGCCAGCAGCTTATGGGGGGGTGGGACCACTGAAGCTTTCTTT
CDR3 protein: CASSLWGGGTTEAFF

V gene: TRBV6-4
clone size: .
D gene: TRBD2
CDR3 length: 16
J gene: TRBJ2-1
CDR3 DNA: TGTGCCAGCGGGACTAGCGGGAGCAGTCGTTACAATGAGCAGTTCTTC
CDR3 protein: CASGTSGSSRYNEQFF